The entry that follows covers one TCR beta chain sequence. Its antigen is unknown. No per-base quality is available; no much larger clone lies one base away. The data originate from a study of T cell changes during pregnancy in multiple sclerosis (dated by TCRdb to the late 2010s). Concerning the study at large: In women with multiple sclerosis, the researchers looked at how the T cell repertoire shifted as pregnancy progressed.

The method was the immunoSEQ multiplex PCR assay. In its TCRdb copy, this immuneACCESS table keeps in-frame sequences only and misses some clones. Where compared with another copy, unresolved V genes explain less than half of these, and the others have no known cause. Here the sample has about 50,000 clones; around 94% occur a single time. The ten largest clones capture around 0.4% of the sample. Reading the germline V gene gives CDR1 SGHRS and CDR2 YFSETQ. The CDR3, cysteine through phenylalanine, is 14 amino acids long. The DNA shown is the 42-base CDR3, in frame from base 1. V gives up 1 base and J gives up 2 bases, and the segment between their germline ends measures 10 bases.

This receptor chain uses TRBV5-1 and TRBJ2-7; a confident D gene designation cannot be given. This TCR was sampled from a female donor with multiple sclerosis, enrolled in a pregnancy study. Material: CD4+ T cells from peripheral blood mononuclear cells, obtained before pregnancy. The encoded CDR3 is CASSLSSVAYEQYF. In nucleotide form, the sequence is TGCGCCAGCAGCTTGAGTAGTGTTGCCTACGAGCAGTACTTC.